This TCR beta chain was identified during a study of shared clonotypes between healthy human individuals. V shed 3 bases, J shed 2 bases, and the junction held 10 bases outside the gene matches. From germline, CDR1 is LGHNA and CDR2 YNFKEQ. The CDR3 has 17 residues. The assay was immunoSEQ multiplex PCR, and TCRdb's table has in-frame clones only and misses some. The data contain over 1.4 million clones, roughly 95% of them seen just once; the ten biggest clones take up over 1%. Sequenced sample: naive CD4+ T cells sorted from blood. The subset here: CD45RA+ positively selected. This TCR was sampled from a man aged 30 to 39 in good health. V is TRBV4-2 and J is TRBJ2-1; 7 bases fit TRBD2. The CDR3, as DNA: TGTGCCAGCAGCCAGGCTACTAGCGTCAGGCCCTACAATGAGCAGTTCTTC. Translating gives CASSQATSVRPYNEQFF.